This T cell receptor beta chain was recovered during a study of CD8+CD57+ T cells in acquired aplastic anemia. Germline lookup yields CDR1 SGHDN and CDR2 FVKESK. This CDR3 contains 17 residues. The ends lost 3 bases at V and 0 bases at J; junction bases unmatched: 8. Using genomic DNA as the template, TCR beta VDJ and CDR3 profiling was carried out. TCRdb reprocessed the reads via MiXCR and lists one record per CDR3 protein. Of roughly 300,000 distinct CDR3 sequences in the sample, roughly half were seen once. This chain joins TRBV14 and TRBJ1-1, with 9 bases matching TRBD1. The receptor comes from a human donor with severe aplastic anemia or a healthy control (not recorded which). The sequenced sample consisted of sorted CD4+, CD8+, or CD8+CD57+ T cells (not recorded which) from PBMCs. The CDR3 loop is CASSQAWTGALNTEAFF. The CDR3 region has the DNA TGTGCCAGCAGCCAGGCTTGGACAGGGGCCCTGAACACTGAAGCTTTCTTT.